The 29 T cell receptor beta chains listed next were all sequenced from one sample in a study of regulatory T cells in long-lasting Graves disease. As for time point: newly diagnosed GD, antithyroid drugs for less than 3 months. PBMC RNA was the source of the TCR library. The authors built TCR beta libraries using iRepertoire HTBI primers and Arm-PCR of CDR3 regions. TCRdb re-called the multiplex PCR reads through MiXCR, storing one row per CDR3 protein. This table has 560,000 or so distinct CDR3 sequences, about 15% appearing once. The data were also submitted as part of a second study, on T cells in Graves' hyperthyroidism and ophthalmopathy.

Material: peripheral blood mononuclear cells (PBMCs), obtained at new diagnosis, from a patient treated with antithyroid drugs. These receptors originate from a man aged 18-30 years with Graves disease.

The chain is built from TRBV10-1 and TRBJ2-2; TRBD1 aligns across 8 bases. CDR1 is WNHNN, CDR2 SYGVQD, per germline (reference sequence). The J segment lost 5 bases and the V segment lost 2 bases, leaving 7 bases of the junction unmatched. The CDR3 covers 16 residues. CDR3 bases: TGCGCCAGCAGTGAGGGGTCAGGGGGCAATACCGGGGAGCTGTTTTTT. Encoded protein: CASSEGSGGNTGELFF.

This clonotype was seen a handful of times. This sequence joins TRBV10-3 and TRBJ1-1, with a possible D match to TRBD1 (6 bases). The germline V gene encodes CDR1 ENHRY and CDR2 SYGVKD. Trimming took 10 bases from V and 2 from J, leaving 11 bases between them. This CDR3 comprises 12 residues. The CDR3 DNA follows: TGTGCCAGCAACAGGGCCAACACTGAAGCTTTCTTT. Translation gives CASNRANTEAFF.

This clonotype was seen repeatedly, ten times or more. The chain recombines TRBV3-1 with TRBJ2-4; 7 nucleotides match TRBD1. Germline loops: CDR1 LGHDT, CDR2 YNNKEL (reference sequence). J gave up 2 bases and V 0 bases, and 7 bases lay outside the gene matches. This CDR3 has 17 residues. CDR3 region: CASSQDPGGSTKNIQYF. CDR3 bases: TGTGCCAGCAGCCAAGATCCAGGGGGTAGTACCAAAAACATTCAGTACTTC.

With respect to this clonotype: One base away lies a much larger clone, so this may be a sequencing read error. The rearrangement uses TRBV20-1 and TRBJ1-1; tentatively, D is TRBD1 (6 bases). The CDR3 totals 16 residues. From germline, CDR1 is DFQATT and CDR2 SNEGSKA (reference sequence). The CDR3 loop is CSASRGGSWSNAEAFF. For the CDR3, the DNA is TGCAGTGCTAGTCGCGGGGGCTCCTGGTCGAACGCTGAAGCTTTCTTT.

This clonotype showed up just a few times. The rearrangement uses TRBV2 and TRBJ2-5; perhaps TRBD1 as D (5 bases). Germline V gene lookup returns CDR1 SNHLY and CDR2 FYNNEI. V was clipped by 4 bases and J by 2 bases, with 8 bases between them. The CDR3 has 13 amino acids. CDR3: CASSGPGQETQYF. In DNA form, the CDR3 reads TGTGCCAGCAGTGGGCCAGGGCAAGAGACCCAGTACTTC.

The chain is built from TRBV11-2 and TRBJ1-6; D ambiguous. Germline V gene data show CDR1 as SGHAT and CDR2 as FQNNGV. The V end lost 8 bases, the J end lost 2 bases, and 19 bases lay between the germline ends. CDR3 size: 17 residues. The CDR3 loop is CASGAWTVEAYNSPLHF. CDR3 in DNA: TGTGCCAGCGGAGCTTGGACGGTTGAGGCCTATAATTCACCCCTCCACTTT. The whole variable domain, filled in from reference TRBV11-2 and TRBJ1-6, reads EAGVAQSPRYKIIEKRQSVAFWCNPISGHATLYWYQQILGQGPKLLIQFQNNGVVDDSQLPKDRFSAERLKGVDSTLKIQPAKLEDSAVYLCASGAWTVEAYNSPLHFGNGTRLTVT.

This clonotype turned up a few times. This chain joins TRBV10-3 and TRBJ2-3; D possibly corresponds to TRBD1 (6 bases). V was cut by 9 bases and J by 6 bases, with 16 bases left in between. The CDR3 totals 13 residues. In germline, CDR1 is ENHRY, CDR2 SYGVKD. The CDR3 coding sequence is TGTGCCATGGGACAAGTTCGCGGGGATACGCAGTATTTT. As protein: CAMGQVRGDTQYF.

In this sample, this clonotype turned up many times. The chain has TRBV7-9 and TRBJ1-1, with D possibly TRBD1 on 5 matching bases. Trimming left V 2 bases short and J 1 base short, with 8 bases between. The CDR3 runs to 14 residues. Germline-derived CDR1 and CDR2 are SEHNR and FQNEAQ (reference sequence). The CDR3 DNA follows: TGTGCCAGCAGCTTAAGACAGCGGAACACTGAAGCTTTCTTT. Its translation is CASSLRQRNTEAFF.

This clonotype turned up a few times. V gene TRBV6-2 or TRBV6-3 combines with J gene TRBJ2-1, with D perhaps TRBD2 (5 bases). The CDR3 covers 11 residues. Germline V lookup: CDR1 MNHEY, CDR2 SVGEGT. V lost 5 bases and J 12 bases, leaving 11 bases between the germline ends. The DNA of the CDR3 is TGTGCCAGCAGTGAGGAGGTCGGGCAGTTCTTC. It specifies CASSEEVGQFF.

This clonotype has at least ten counts. The V gene is TRBV2, the J gene TRBJ2-3; D not resolved. The CDR3 contains 16 residues. V lost 1 base, J lost 2 bases, and 13 bases lay in between. Germline V gene sequence: CDR1 SNHLY, CDR2 FYNNEI. CDR3 in amino acids: CASSEGLGTLTDTQYF. CDR3 DNA sequence: TGTGCCAGCAGTGAAGGGTTAGGCACCCTCACAGATACGCAGTATTTT.

This clonotype occurred many times. The chain is built from TRBV4-1 and TRBJ2-5, with D maybe TRBD2 (7 bases). The CDR3 has 16 amino acids. The ends were cut back, 8 bases at V and 4 bases at J, with 23 bases in the middle. Germline lookup yields CDR1 MGHRA and CDR2 YSYEKL. The CDR3 DNA is TGCGCCAGCTCGGCGAGACATACAGGGAGGGTAGAGACCCAGTACTTC. It encodes CASSARHTGRVETQYF.

This clonotype was observed a handful of times. This rearrangement joins TRBV28 to TRBJ1-4; possible D gene TRBD1, 5 bases. V dropped 8 bases and J dropped 4 bases, with 11 bases sitting between them. The CDR3 has 13 amino acids. Germline V gene data show CDR1 as MDHEN and CDR2 as SYDVKM. Here the CDR3 DNA reads TGTGCCAGCTTCGGGGGTTTTAATGAAAAACTGTTTTTT. Its translation is CASFGGFNEKLFF.

V is TRBV5-5 and J is TRBJ1-5, with D unclear. Germline-derived CDR1 and CDR2 are SGHKS and YYEKEE (reference sequence). V was clipped by 4 bases and J by 3 bases, with 8 bases between them. There are 13 residues in the CDR3. CDR3 DNA: TGTGCCAGCAGCGTACAACCCAATCAGCCCCAGCATTTT. Amino acids: CASSVQPNQPQHF.

J is TRBJ1-3 and V is TRBV3-1, with D uncertain. The germline V and J ends were trimmed by 1 base and 0 bases, with 19 bases remaining between them. The CDR3 covers 19 residues. Germline V gene sequence: CDR1 LGHDT, CDR2 YNNKEL (reference sequence). The CDR3 loop is CASSQGSSTRLSSGNTIYF. Here the CDR3 DNA reads TGTGCCAGCAGCCAAGGGTCGTCCACCAGGCTGAGCTCTGGAAACACCATATATTTT. The full variable domain, with the rest looked up from reference TRBV3-1 and TRBJ1-3, is DTAVSQTPKYLVTQMGNDKSIKCEQNLGHDTMYWYKQDSKKFLKIMFSYNNKELIINETVPNRFSPKSPDKAHLNLHINSLELGDSAVYFCASSQGSSTRLSSGNTIYFGEGSWLTVV.

This clonotype was seen only a few times. The rearrangement links TRBV3-1 to TRBJ2-3, with D tentatively TRBD1 or TRBD2 (5 bases each). The V gene lost 1 base and the J gene lost 5 bases, with 7 bases spanning the gap. The CDR3 sequence is 13 residues long. CDR1 and CDR2 (germline): LGHDT, YNNKEL (reference sequence). DNA of the CDR3: TGTGCCAGCAGCCAAGGTGGGGGAGATACGCAGTATTTT. As protein: CASSQGGGDTQYF.

This clonotype was recorded a few times. The chain recombines TRBV6-1 with TRBJ1-5; D gene ambiguous. With 5 bases removed from V and 3 bases from J, the gap between germline ends came to 11 bases. Germline V CDR1 and CDR2: MNHNS, SASEGT. The CDR3 is 14 amino acids. The DNA of the CDR3 is TGTGCCAGCAGTCCTGACGGAAACAATCAGCCCCAGCATTTT. Encoded protein: CASSPDGNNQPQHF.

The rearrangement uses TRBV6-9 and TRBJ1-1, with unresolved D. This CDR3 has 14 residues. Germline V gives CDR1 MNHGY, CDR2 SVAAGI. The V gene lost 3 bases and the J gene lost 0 bases, with 8 bases spanning the gap. CDR3 region: CASSYFSLNTEAFF. In nucleotides, the CDR3 is TGTGCCAGCAGTTACTTCAGTCTGAACACTGAAGCTTTCTTT.

This clonotype occurred many times. The chain uses TRBV6-1 and TRBJ2-1; D is undetermined. CDR1 is MNHNS and CDR2 is SASEGT in the germline V gene. Trimming left V 0 bases short and J 4 bases short, with 1 base between. This CDR3 has 12 residues. CDR3 amino acids: CASSEAYNEQFF. The CDR3 nucleotides read TGTGCCAGCAGTGAAGCATACAATGAGCAGTTCTTC.

This clonotype was counted ten times or more. This rearrangement joins TRBV6-5 to TRBJ2-7, with 7 positions matching TRBD1. The CDR3 spans 15 residues. Unmatched junction bases numbered 4, after V lost 0 bases and J lost 2 bases. Germline-derived CDR1 and CDR2 are MNHEY and SVGAGI. CDR3 nucleotide sequence: TGTGCCAGCAGTTACTCGACAGACAGGGCCTACGAGCAGTACTTC. Amino acid sequence: CASSYSTDRAYEQYF.

This clonotype has a handful of counts. The gene calls are TRBV20-1 and TRBJ2-5; 7 positions agree with TRBD2. Germline V CDR1 and CDR2: DFQATT, SNEGSKA (reference sequence). The V and J ends lost 1 base and 0 bases, in that order; junction bases with no gene match: 11. The CDR3 covers 17 residues. CDR3 sequence reads: CSARGDIWRGYQETQYF. The CDR3 DNA is TGCAGTGCTAGAGGAGACATCTGGCGGGGGTACCAAGAGACCCAGTACTTC.

This clonotype has a handful of counts. The CDR3, as DNA: TGTGCCAGCAGTTTAGGCGGGAGGGCCATCTACAACACCGGGGAGCTGTTTTTT. It is translated as CASSLGGRAIYNTGELFF. The chain has TRBV27 and TRBJ2-2, with TRBD2 matching over 9 bases. Germline loops: CDR1 MNHEY, CDR2 SMNVEV (reference sequence). V lost 2 bases, J lost 2 bases, and 9 bases stayed unmatched. The CDR3 is 18 residues long.

Ten or more counts support this clonotype. The chain uses TRBV28 and TRBJ2-5; possibly TRBD2 for D (5 bases). CDR3 length: 15 residues. Trimming shortened V by 1 base and J by 2 bases, and 11 bases separated the two germline ends. Germline loops: CDR1 MDHEN, CDR2 SYDVKM. CDR3 sequence (DNA): TGTGCCAGCAGTTTATTCTCCGGGGTACAAGAGACCCAGTACTTC. Translation: CASSLFSGVQETQYF.

The CDR3 nucleotides are TGCGCCAGCAGCGCAGGGTTCTACGAGCAGTACTTC. Protein sequence: CASSAGFYEQYF. This rearrangement joins TRBV10-1 to TRBJ2-7; possible D gene TRBD1, 5 bases. This CDR3 has 12 amino acids. V was cut by 6 bases and J by 3 bases, with 9 bases left in between. Germline lookup yields CDR1 WNHNN and CDR2 SYGVQD (reference sequence).

About this clonotype itself: It may be a read error: a sequence one base away is much more abundant. This chain connects TRBV11-3 to TRBJ2-7, with 7 bases identical to TRBD1. This CDR3 comprises 14 residues. Germline V gene data show CDR1 as SGHNT and CDR2 as YENEEA. The V gene end was trimmed by 5 bases and the J gene end by 4 bases; junction bases not matched to a gene: 8. CDR3 sequence: CASSPIGGVYEQYF. In DNA form, the CDR3 reads TGTGCCAGCAGCCCGATAGGGGGCGTTTACGAGCAGTACTTC. The whole variable domain, filled in from reference TRBV11-3 and TRBJ2-7, reads EAGVVQSPRYKIIEKKQPVAFWCNPISGHNTLYWYLQNLGQGPELLIRYENEEAVDDSQLPKDRFSAERLKGVDSTLKIQPAELGDSAVYLCASSPIGGVYEQYFGPGTRLTVT.

V gene TRBV18 combines with J gene TRBJ1-3; 7 bases map to TRBD1. The ends lost 3 bases at V and 2 bases at J; junction bases unmatched: 4. Germline loops: CDR1 KGHSH, CDR2 LQKENI. The CDR3 is 15 residues long. CDR3 sequence reads: CASSPQGQTGNTIYF. CDR3 in DNA: TGTGCCAGCTCACCCCAGGGACAGACTGGAAACACCATATATTTT.

Ten or more counts support this clonotype. This sequence joins TRBV7-9 and TRBJ2-1; D gene uncertain. V was clipped by 10 bases and J by 2 bases, with 15 bases between them. Per germline, CDR1 SEHNR and CDR2 FQNEAQ (reference sequence). The CDR3 length is 14 residues. The CDR3 loop is CATLSFPAYNEQFF. In nucleotides, the CDR3 is TGTGCCACCCTTAGTTTTCCAGCCTACAATGAGCAGTTCTTC. Together with reference TRBV7-9 and TRBJ2-1, the CDR3 gives the full variable domain: DTGVSQNPRHKITKRGQNVTFRCDPISEHNRLYWYRQTLGQGPEFLTYFQNEAQLEKSRLLSDRFSAERPKGSFSTLEIQRTEQGDSAMYLCATLSFPAYNEQFFGPGTRLTVL.

This chain links TRBV6-1 with TRBJ2-2; D is undetermined. The CDR3 runs to 14 residues. Germline V gives CDR1 MNHNS, CDR2 SASEGT. Trimming pared 8 bases from V and 1 base from J, leaving 11 bases between. The CDR3 DNA follows: TGTGCCAGCTCGTCGGATCAGAACACCGGGGAGCTGTTTTTT. The encoded protein is CASSSDQNTGELFF.

This clonotype was counted many times. The genes are TRBV6-1 and TRBJ1-4, with TRBD1 matching 7 bases. The CDR3 spans 13 residues. The V segment lost 8 bases and the J segment 5 bases; nucleotides outside the gene matches: 5. Germline CDR1 reads MNHNS; CDR2 reads SASEGT. The CDR3 coding sequence is TGTGCCAGCGGGGACAGACCGAATGAAAAACTGTTTTTT. The encoded protein is CASGDRPNEKLFF.

The CDR3 DNA is TGTGCCAGCAGCGATCCGGGGGCAGGAGAGACCCAGTACTTC. It is translated as CASSDPGAGETQYF. The chain is built from TRBV7-9 and TRBJ2-1; D possibly matches TRBD1 or TRBD2 (6 bases each). The J call may be faulty, since TRBJ2-5 better matches the DNA end. Per the germline V gene, CDR1 is SEHNR and CDR2 is FQNEAQ (reference sequence). CDR3 length: 14 amino acids.